This entry lists 17 T cell receptor beta chains sequenced from one sample in a study of cytomegalovirus exposure and HLA in healthy donors (dated by TCRdb to about 2017). Library preparation employed the immunoSEQ multiplex PCR assay. The multiplex PCR relied on a mix of 60 forward primers for TCR Vbeta segments and 13 reverse primers for TCR Jbeta segments. TCRdb holds this immuneACCESS table with in-frame rearrangements only. Some clones are missing; in checked studies, unresolved V genes explain under half, and the rest has no known cause. Present in this sample are over 150,000 clones, more than 60% of which were seen just once. 4% to 4.5% of the sample comes from the top ten. Sequenced input: PBMCs. Every receptor here comes from a woman in her forties in good health and CMV-seronegative.

The rearrangement uses TRBV5-4 and TRBJ1-5; no firm D call. Germline V gene data show CDR1 as SGHNT and CDR2 as YYREEE (reference sequence). V was trimmed by 1 base and J by 7 bases, leaving 6 bases between them. This CDR3 comprises 12 residues. In DNA form, the CDR3 reads TGTGCCAGCAGCTTGCCAGGCCAGCCCCAGCATTTT. It is translated as CASSLPGQPQHF.

The chain links TRBV5-1 to TRBJ2-7; possible D gene TRBD1, 6 bases. There are 14 residues in the CDR3. Looked up from germline, CDR1 is SGHRS and CDR2 is YFSETQ. V lost 4 bases to trimming and J lost 0 bases, with 11 bases between them. Here the CDR3 reads CASSEGTHSYEQYF. In nucleotides, the CDR3 is TGCGCCAGCAGCGAGGGGACACACTCCTACGAGCAGTACTTC.

CDR3: CASSLLSGAPNQQFF. The CDR3 nucleotides are TGTGCCAGCAGCCTACTTAGCGGGGCCCCTAATCAGCAGTTCTTC. The chain recombines TRBV7-6 with TRBJ2-1, with 8 positions matching TRBD2. With V trimmed by 5 bases and J by 11 bases, 14 bases remained unmatched. The germline CDR1 and CDR2 sequences are SGHVS and FNYEAQ. The CDR3 loop spans 15 amino acids.

The chain combines TRBV7-9 with TRBJ2-7; 8 bases map to TRBD2. CDR1 and CDR2 from the germline V gene are SEHNR and FQNEAQ (reference sequence). The V and J ends lost 4 bases and 5 bases, in that order; junction bases with no gene match: 13. The CDR3 runs 16 residues. For the CDR3, the DNA is TGTGCCAGCAGCTCCAGCGGGGGCGGGGGGCTCAACGAGCAGTACTTC. Translation gives CASSSSGGGGLNEQYF.

This clone came up a few times. This chain links TRBV5-4 with TRBJ1-2, with TRBD1 matching 9 bases. V shed 5 bases, J shed 8 bases, and the junction held 4 bases outside the gene matches. The CDR3 is made up of 12 amino acids. Germline CDR1 SGHNT, CDR2 YYREEE (reference sequence). For the CDR3, the DNA is TGTGCCAGCAGATGGGGACAGGGAGGCTACACCTTC. Residues: CASRWGQGGYTF.

This chain uses TRBV7-6 with TRBJ2-7; TRBD2 aligns across 9 bases. Germline-derived CDR1 and CDR2 are SGHVS and FNYEAQ. V trimming: 5 bases; J trimming: 4 bases; junction bases outside the gene matches: 15. The CDR3 spans 17 residues. CDR3 protein: CASSLTLAGSSGYEQYF. CDR3 in DNA: TGTGCCAGCAGCCTCACCCTAGCGGGATCCTCGGGTTACGAGCAGTACTTC.

The rearrangement links TRBV5-4 to TRBJ1-1; 7 bases line up with TRBD1. With 7 bases clipped from V and 1 base from J, the junction kept 4 bases outside the gene matches. This CDR3 is 13 amino acids long. The germline V gene encodes CDR1 SGHNT and CDR2 YYREEE (reference sequence). CDR3 in DNA: TGTGCCAGCCTGGGACAGCCGAACACTGAAGCTTTCTTT. It is translated as CASLGQPNTEAFF.

The chain recombines TRBV6-5 with TRBJ2-1, with 7 bases lining up with TRBD2. Unmatched junction bases numbered 8, after V lost 4 bases and J lost 8 bases. CDR3 length: 14 residues. Germline lookup yields CDR1 MNHEY and CDR2 SVGAGI. The CDR3 region is CASSSAGALHEQFF. The CDR3 DNA reads TGTGCCAGCAGTTCTGCGGGAGCGCTTCATGAGCAGTTCTTC.

This clone was recorded once. The chain links TRBV5-6 to TRBJ2-7; 11 bases are a match to TRBD2. V was pared by 0 bases and J by 1 base, with 3 bases of the junction left unmatched. The CDR3 is 16 amino acids. Germline V CDR1 and CDR2: SGHDT, YYEEEE. The CDR3 protein is CASSLDTSGRSYEQYF. CDR3 coding DNA: TGTGCCAGCAGCTTGGATACTAGCGGGAGATCCTACGAGCAGTACTTC.

Notes on this clone: The final CDR3 position lacks the conserved phenylalanine or tryptophan, pointing to a likely read error. The chain is built from TRBV6-1 and TRBJ1-1, with 7 bases identical to TRBD1. Germline V gene data show CDR1 as MNHNS and CDR2 as SASEGT. The CDR3 has 13 amino acids. V was pared by 6 bases and J by 11 bases, with 12 bases of the junction left unmatched. CDR3 DNA sequence: TGTGCCAGCAGAACGGGACAGAGCGCTAAGGCTTTCGTT. It is translated as CASRTGQSAKAFV.

V is TRBV28 and J is TRBJ1-2; TRBD1 matches at 9 bases. The V gene end was trimmed by 6 bases and the J gene end by 3 bases; junction bases not matched to a gene: 5. This CDR3 comprises 14 residues. The germline V gene encodes CDR1 MDHEN and CDR2 SYDVKM. The CDR3 loop reads CASSKRTGDYGYTF. CDR3 sequence (DNA): TGTGCCAGCAGCAAAAGGACAGGGGACTATGGCTACACCTTC.

This chain uses TRBV5-1 with TRBJ1-2; the match to TRBD1 covers 10 bases. The CDR3 length is 16 residues. V dropped 0 bases and J dropped 4; count of bases not matched to a gene: 6. Per germline, CDR1 SGHRS and CDR2 YFSETQ. The CDR3 spells CASSLARTGGSYGYTF. Written as DNA, the CDR3 is TGCGCCAGCAGCTTGGCGCGGACAGGGGGTTCCTATGGCTACACCTTC. Filled out from reference TRBV5-1 and TRBJ1-2, the complete variable domain reads KAGVTQTPRYLIKTRGQQVTLSCSPISGHRSVSWYQQTPGQGLQFLFEYFSETQRNKGNFPGRFSGRQFSNSRSEMNVSTLELGDSALYLCASSLARTGGSYGYTFGSGTRLTVV.

V gene TRBV11-2 combines with J gene TRBJ2-7, with D maybe TRBD1 (5 bases). From germline, CDR1 is SGHAT and CDR2 FQNNGV. V shed 1 base and J shed 4 bases, with 11 bases lying between them. This CDR3 comprises 14 residues. The CDR3 DNA is TGTGCCAGCAGCTTAGCCATACAGGCGTACGAGCAGTACTTC. Amino acid sequence: CASSLAIQAYEQYF. Full variable domain (missing parts from reference TRBV11-2 and TRBJ2-7): EAGVAQSPRYKIIEKRQSVAFWCNPISGHATLYWYQQILGQGPKLLIQFQNNGVVDDSQLPKDRFSAERLKGVDSTLKIQPAKLEDSAVYLCASSLAIQAYEQYFGPGTRLTVT.

The V and J genes are TRBV27 and TRBJ1-3; D perhaps matches TRBD1 (6 bases). The germline V gene encodes CDR1 MNHEY and CDR2 SMNVEV (reference sequence). Trimming pared 5 bases from V and 7 bases from J, leaving 18 bases between. The CDR3 length is 15 residues. CDR3 loop: CASSPQGLGGNTIYF. Written as DNA, the CDR3 is TGTGCCAGCAGTCCACAGGGCCTCGGGGGGAACACCATATATTTT.

V usage is TRBV4-1 and J usage is TRBJ1-5, with a tentative D call TRBD1 (6 bases). The CDR3 contains 15 residues. Germline V gene lookup returns CDR1 MGHRA and CDR2 YSYEKL. Trimming took 1 base from V and 4 from J, leaving 11 bases between them. The CDR3 here is CASSQGQELNQPQHF. DNA for the CDR3: TGCGCCAGCAGCCAAGGACAGGAACTTAATCAGCCCCAGCATTTT.

As for this clone: This sample includes further DNA sequences coding for the same CDR3. V is TRBV20-1 and J is TRBJ2-5, with D unresolved. From germline, CDR1 is DFQATT and CDR2 SNEGSKA (reference sequence). This CDR3 spans 10 amino acids. With 6 bases removed from V and 2 bases from J, the gap between germline ends came to 4 bases. The CDR3 region is CSARQETQYF. The CDR3, as DNA: TGCAGTGCGCGACAAGAGACCCAGTACTTC.

The V call is TRBV28, the J call TRBJ1-4; D remains unclear. The CDR3 has 15 amino acids. Germline values: CDR1 MDHEN, CDR2 SYDVKM. Trimming stripped 5 bases from V and 8 bases from J, with 18 bases between. CDR3 region: CASSPRLNTNEKLFF. The CDR3 nucleotides read TGTGCCAGCAGTCCTCGTCTGAACACAAACGAAAAACTGTTTTTT.